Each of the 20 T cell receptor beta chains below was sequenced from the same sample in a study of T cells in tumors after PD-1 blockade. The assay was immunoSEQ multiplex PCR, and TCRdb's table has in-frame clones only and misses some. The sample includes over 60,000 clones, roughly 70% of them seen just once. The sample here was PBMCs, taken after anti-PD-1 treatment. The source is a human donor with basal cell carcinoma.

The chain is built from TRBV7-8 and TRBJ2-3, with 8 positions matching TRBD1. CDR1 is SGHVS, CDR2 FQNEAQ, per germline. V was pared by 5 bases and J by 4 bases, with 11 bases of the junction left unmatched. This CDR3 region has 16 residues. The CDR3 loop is CASSQLRAGGADTQYF. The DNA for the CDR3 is TGTGCCAGCAGCCAACTCAGGGCAGGGGGCGCAGATACGCAGTATTTT.

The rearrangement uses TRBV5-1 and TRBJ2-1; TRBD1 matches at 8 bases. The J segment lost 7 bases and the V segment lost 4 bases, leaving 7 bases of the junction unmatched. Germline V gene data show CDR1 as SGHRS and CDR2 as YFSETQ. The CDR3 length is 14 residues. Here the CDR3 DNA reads TGCGCCAGCAGCAATGGACAGGGAATTAATGAGCAGTTCTTC. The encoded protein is CASSNGQGINEQFF.

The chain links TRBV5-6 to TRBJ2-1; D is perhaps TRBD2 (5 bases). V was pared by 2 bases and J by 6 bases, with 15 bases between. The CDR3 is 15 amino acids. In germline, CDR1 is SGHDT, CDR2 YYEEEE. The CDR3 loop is CASSFRGLTSNEQFF. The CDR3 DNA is TGTGCCAGCAGCTTCCGGGGTCTTACCTCCAATGAGCAGTTCTTC.

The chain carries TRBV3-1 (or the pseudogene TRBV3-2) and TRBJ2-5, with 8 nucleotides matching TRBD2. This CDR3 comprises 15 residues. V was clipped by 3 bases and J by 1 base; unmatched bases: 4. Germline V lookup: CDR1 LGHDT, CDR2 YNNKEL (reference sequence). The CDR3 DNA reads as TGTGCCAGCAGCCAGGGGCGGGGGGCCCAAGAGACCCAGTACTTC. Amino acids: CASSQGRGAQETQYF.

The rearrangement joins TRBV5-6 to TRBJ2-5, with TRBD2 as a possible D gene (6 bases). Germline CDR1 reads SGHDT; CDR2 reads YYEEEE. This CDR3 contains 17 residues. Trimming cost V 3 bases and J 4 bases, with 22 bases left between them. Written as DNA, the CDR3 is TGTGCCAGCAGCTCGAGTCTGGAGGGCCTTAGAGGAGAGACCCAGTACTTC. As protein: CASSSSLEGLRGETQYF.

CDR3 nucleotide sequence: TGTGCCAGCAGCTTGAAGACTAGCGGGGTTTTCAACACCGGGGAGCTGTTTTTT. Encoded protein: CASSLKTSGVFNTGELFF. The genes are TRBV5-4 and TRBJ2-2; TRBD2 aligns across 11 bases. The CDR3 runs 18 residues. Germline V CDR1 and CDR2: SGHNT, YYREEE (reference sequence). J lost 2 bases, V lost 1 base, and 7 bases had no gene match.

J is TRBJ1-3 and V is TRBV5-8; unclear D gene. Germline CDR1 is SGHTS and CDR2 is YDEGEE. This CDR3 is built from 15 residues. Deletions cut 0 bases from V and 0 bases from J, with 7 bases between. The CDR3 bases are TGTGCCAGCAGCTTGGGAGTTTACTCTGGAAACACCATATATTTT. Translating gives CASSLGVYSGNTIYF.

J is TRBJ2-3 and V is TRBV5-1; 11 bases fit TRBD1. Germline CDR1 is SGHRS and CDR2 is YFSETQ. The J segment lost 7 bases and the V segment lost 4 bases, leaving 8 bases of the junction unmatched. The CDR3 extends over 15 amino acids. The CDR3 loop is CASSDTGQGAYTQYF. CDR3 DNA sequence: TGCGCCAGCAGCGACACTGGACAGGGGGCCTATACGCAGTATTTT.

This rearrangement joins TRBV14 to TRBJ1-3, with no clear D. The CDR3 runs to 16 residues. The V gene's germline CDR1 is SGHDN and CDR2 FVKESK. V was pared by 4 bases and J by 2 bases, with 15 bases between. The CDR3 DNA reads TGTGCCAGCAGCCGAGGTAACAGCTTAACTGGAAACACCATATATTTT. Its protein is CASSRGNSLTGNTIYF.

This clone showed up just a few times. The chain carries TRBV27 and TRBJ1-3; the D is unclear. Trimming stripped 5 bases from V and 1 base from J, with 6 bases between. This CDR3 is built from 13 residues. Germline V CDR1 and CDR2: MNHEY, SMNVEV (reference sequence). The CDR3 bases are TGTGCCAGCAGTCAGAGGTCTGGAAACACCATATATTTT. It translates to CASSQRSGNTIYF.

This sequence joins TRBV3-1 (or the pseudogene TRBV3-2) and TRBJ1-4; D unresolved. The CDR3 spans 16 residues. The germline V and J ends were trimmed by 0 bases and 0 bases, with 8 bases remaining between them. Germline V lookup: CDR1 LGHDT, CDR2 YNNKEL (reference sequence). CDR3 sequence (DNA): TGTGCCAGCAGCCAAGATCGGCAGGCAACTAATGAAAAACTGTTTTTT. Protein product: CASSQDRQATNEKLFF.

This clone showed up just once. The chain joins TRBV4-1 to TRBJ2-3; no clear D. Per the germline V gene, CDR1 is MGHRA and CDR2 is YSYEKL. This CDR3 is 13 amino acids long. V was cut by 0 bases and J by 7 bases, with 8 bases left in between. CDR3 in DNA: TGCGCCAGCAGCCAAGATCAGGCATATACGCAGTATTTT. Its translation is CASSQDQAYTQYF.

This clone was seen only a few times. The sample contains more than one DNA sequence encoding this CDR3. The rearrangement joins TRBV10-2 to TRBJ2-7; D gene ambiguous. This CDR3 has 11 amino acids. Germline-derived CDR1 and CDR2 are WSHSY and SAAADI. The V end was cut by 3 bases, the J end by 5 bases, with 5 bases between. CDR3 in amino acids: CASSESHEQYF. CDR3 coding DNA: TGCGCCAGCAGTGAAAGCCACGAGCAGTACTTC.

The CDR3 region is CASPEDPGGLAGATYEQYF. The CDR3 region has the DNA TGTGCCAGCCCCGAGGACCCGGGGGGGTTAGCGGGGGCTACCTACGAGCAGTACTTC. The J gene is TRBJ2-7, the V gene TRBV27; 9 bases align to TRBD2. CDR1 is MNHEY and CDR2 is SMNVEV in the germline V gene (reference sequence). After removal of 8 bases from V and 2 bases from J, the junction contained 22 bases not matched to a gene. The CDR3 consists of 19 residues.

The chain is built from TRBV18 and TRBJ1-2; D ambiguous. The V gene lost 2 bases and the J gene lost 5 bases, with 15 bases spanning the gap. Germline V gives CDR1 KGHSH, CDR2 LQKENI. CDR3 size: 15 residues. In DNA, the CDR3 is TGTGCCAGCTCACCAGGCGGCGTTGGAAGTTATGGCTACACCTTC. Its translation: CASSPGGVGSYGYTF.

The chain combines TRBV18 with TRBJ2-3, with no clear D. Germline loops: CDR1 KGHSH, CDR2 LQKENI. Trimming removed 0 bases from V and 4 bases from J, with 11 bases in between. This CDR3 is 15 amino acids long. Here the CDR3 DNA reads TGTGCCAGCTCACCACCGAGTAGTAGTGCAGATACGCAGTATTTT. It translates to CASSPPSSSADTQYF. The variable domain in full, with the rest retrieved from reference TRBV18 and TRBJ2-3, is NAGVMQNPRHLVRRRGQEARLRCSPMKGHSHVYWYRQLPEEGLKFMVYLQKENIIDESGMPKERFSAEFPKEGPSILRIQQVVRGDSAAYFCASSPPSSSADTQYFGPGTRLTVL.

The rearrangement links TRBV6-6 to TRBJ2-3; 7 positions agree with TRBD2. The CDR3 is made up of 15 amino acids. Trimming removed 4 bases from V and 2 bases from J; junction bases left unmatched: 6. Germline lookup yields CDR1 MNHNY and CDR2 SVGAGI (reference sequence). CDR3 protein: CASSLVGGITDTQYF. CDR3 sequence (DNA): TGTGCCAGCAGTTTGGTGGGGGGGATCACAGATACGCAGTATTTT.

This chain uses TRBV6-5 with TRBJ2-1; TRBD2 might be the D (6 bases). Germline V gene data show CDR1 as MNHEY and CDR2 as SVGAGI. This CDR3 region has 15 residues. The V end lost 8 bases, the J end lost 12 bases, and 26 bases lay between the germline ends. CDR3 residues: CASGSEGVLRGGQFF. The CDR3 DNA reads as TGTGCCAGCGGGTCGGAGGGAGTACTAAGAGGCGGGCAGTTCTTC.

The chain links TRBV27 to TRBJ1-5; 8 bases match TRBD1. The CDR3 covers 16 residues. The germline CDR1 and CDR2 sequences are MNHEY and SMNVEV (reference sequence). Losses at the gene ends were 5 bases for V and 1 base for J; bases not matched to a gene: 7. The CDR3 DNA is TGTGCCAGCAGTCTAAGGTGGACAGGGAGCAATCAGCCCCAGCATTTT. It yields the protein CASSLRWTGSNQPQHF.

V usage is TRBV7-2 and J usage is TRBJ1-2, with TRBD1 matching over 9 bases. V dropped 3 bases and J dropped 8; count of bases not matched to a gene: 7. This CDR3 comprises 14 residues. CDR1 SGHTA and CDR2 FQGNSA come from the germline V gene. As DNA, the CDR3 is TGTGCCAGCAGCTTCCACGGGACAGGGTTCGGCTACACCTTC. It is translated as CASSFHGTGFGYTF.